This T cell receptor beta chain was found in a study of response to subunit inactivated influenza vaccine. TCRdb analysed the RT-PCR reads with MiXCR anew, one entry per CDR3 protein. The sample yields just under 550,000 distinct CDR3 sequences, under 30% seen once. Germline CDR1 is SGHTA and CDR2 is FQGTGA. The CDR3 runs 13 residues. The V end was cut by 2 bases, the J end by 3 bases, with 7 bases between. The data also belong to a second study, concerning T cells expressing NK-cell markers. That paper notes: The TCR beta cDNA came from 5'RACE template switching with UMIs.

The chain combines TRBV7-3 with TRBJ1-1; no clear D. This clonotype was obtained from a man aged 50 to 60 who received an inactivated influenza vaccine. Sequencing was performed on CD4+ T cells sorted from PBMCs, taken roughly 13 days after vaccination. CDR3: CASSLSGYTEAFF. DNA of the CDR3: TGTGCCAGCAGCTTATCCGGGTACACTGAAGCTTTCTTT.